The T cell receptor beta chain described here comes from a study of blood T cell repertoires in COVID-19. The overall study: COVID-19 samples from acute and convalescent phases originated in the United States, Italy and Spain. T cells, B-cell-depleted T cells, or PBMCs supplied cDNA or gDNA.

Seattle enrolled patients during active infection and tracked them longitudinally. In germline, CDR1 is LNHNV, CDR2 YYDKDF (reference sequence). V was shortened by 3 bases and J by 3 bases, with 15 bases between the two germline ends. This CDR3 is built from 15 residues. Original processing methods: Estimation of nucleated cell counts was performed using reference gene primer amplification. The data were produced by immunoSEQ multiplex PCR, yet TCRdb's version contains in-frame clones alone and is incomplete. For V, J and clone size, that table is used; D and trimming come from the DNA. This table holds more than 200,000 clones, around nine tenths found once.

The chain is built from TRBV15 and TRBJ2-7; the D gene is possibly TRBD1 (6 bases). Sequenced material: peripheral blood. The sequence came from a woman aged 55-69 years with COVID-19, enrolled during active disease. CDR3: CATSSPRDIHYEQYF. CDR3 DNA: TGTGCCACCAGCAGCCCCCGGGACATTCACTACGAGCAGTACTTC.